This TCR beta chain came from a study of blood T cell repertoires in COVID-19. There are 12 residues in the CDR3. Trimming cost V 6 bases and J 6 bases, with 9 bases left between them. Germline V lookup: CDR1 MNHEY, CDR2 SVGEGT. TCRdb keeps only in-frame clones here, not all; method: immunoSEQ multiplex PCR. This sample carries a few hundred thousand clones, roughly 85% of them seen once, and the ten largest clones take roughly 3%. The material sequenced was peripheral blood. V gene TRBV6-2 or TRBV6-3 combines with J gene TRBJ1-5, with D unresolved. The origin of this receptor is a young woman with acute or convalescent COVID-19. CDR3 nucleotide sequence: TGTGCCAGCAGCCGAGACATTCAGCCCCAGCATTTT. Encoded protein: CASSRDIQPQHF.